This T cell receptor (beta chain) was sequenced for a study of T cells after yellow fever vaccination. TCRdb reanalysed the 5' RACE reads using MiXCR and keeps one entry per CDR3 protein. The repertoire consists of about 330,000 distinct CDR3 sequences, with roughly 8% occurring once and the leading ten covering 15% to 20%. The CDR3 runs 17 residues. V was pared by 3 bases and J by 4 bases, with 21 bases between. In germline, CDR1 is MGHRA, CDR2 YSYEKL. This clonotype was recorded many times. This chain joins TRBV4-1 and TRBJ2-5; TRBD2 might be the D (6 bases). This sequence originates from a man aged 18 to 30 who received the YFV17D yellow fever vaccine. Sequenced material: PBMCs, taken approximately 47 days after the first yellow fever vaccination. The CDR3 DNA follows: TGCGCCAGCAGCCAGGAACCCCCAGCCGGGACTGCAGAGACCCAGTACTTC. Translating gives CASSQEPPAGTAETQYF.